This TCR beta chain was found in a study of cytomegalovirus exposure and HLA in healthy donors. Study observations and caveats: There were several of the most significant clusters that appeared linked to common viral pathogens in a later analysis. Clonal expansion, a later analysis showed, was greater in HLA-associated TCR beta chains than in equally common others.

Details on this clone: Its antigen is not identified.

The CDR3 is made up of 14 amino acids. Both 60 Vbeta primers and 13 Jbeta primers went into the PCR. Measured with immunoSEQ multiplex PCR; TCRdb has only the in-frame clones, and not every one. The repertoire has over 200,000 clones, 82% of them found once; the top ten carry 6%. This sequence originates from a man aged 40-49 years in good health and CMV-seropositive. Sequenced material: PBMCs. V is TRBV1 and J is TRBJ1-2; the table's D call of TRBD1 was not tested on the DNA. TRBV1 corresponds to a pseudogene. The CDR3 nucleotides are TGCACCAGCAGCCAAGAGACAGGGGGTTCTGGCTACACCTTC. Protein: CTSSQETGGSGYTF.